The clone carrying this T cell receptor beta chain has more than one count but fewer than ten. As it was prepared, the TCRbeta library received unique molecular identifiers. TCRdb redid the calling of the PCR reads with MiXCR, one entry per CDR3 protein. The sample shows approximately 350,000 distinct CDR3 sequences, over 9% of them seen only once. The ends lost 5 bases at V and 1 base at J; junction bases unmatched: 11. From germline, CDR1 is MNHEY and CDR2 SMNVEV (reference sequence). This CDR3 region has 17 residues. The sample is drawn from a study of T-cell reconstitution after alpha-beta-depleted transplantation in children.

The receptor's source is a human donor who donated a stem cell graft to a child with acute lymphoblastic leukemia. The sequencing here drew on PBMCs from the stem cell graft donor, taken from the stem cell graft. V and J are TRBV27 and TRBJ2-1; TRBD1 aligns across 7 bases. Here the CDR3 reads CASSKPLTGNSYNEQFF. DNA of the CDR3: TGTGCCAGCAGTAAGCCCCTGACAGGGAATTCCTACAATGAGCAGTTCTTC.